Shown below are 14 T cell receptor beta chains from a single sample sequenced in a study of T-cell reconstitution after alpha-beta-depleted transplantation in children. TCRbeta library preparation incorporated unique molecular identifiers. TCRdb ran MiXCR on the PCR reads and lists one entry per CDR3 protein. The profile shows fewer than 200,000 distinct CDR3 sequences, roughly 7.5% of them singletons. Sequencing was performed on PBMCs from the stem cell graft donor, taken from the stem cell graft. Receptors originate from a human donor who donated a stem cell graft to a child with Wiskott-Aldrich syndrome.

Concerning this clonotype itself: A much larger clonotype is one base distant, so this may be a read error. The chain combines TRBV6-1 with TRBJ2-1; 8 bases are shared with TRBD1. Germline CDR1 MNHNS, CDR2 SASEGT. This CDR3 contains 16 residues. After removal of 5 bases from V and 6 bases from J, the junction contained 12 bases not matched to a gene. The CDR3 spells CASSKFWQGAFNEQFF. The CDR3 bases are TGTGCCAGCAGTAAATTTTGGCAGGGGGCATTCAATGAGCAGTTCTTC.

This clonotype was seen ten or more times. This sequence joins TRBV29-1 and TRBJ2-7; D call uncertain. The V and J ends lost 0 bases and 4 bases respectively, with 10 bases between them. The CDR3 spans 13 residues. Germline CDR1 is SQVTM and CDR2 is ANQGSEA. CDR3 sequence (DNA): TGCAGCGTTGAAGATCTCCACAGTTACGAGCAGTACTTC. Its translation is CSVEDLHSYEQYF.

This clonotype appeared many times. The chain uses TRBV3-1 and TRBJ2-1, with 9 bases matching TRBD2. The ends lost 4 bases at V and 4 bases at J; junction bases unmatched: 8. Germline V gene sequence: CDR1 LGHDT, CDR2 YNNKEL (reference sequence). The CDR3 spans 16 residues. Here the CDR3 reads CASSPRLAGYYNEQFF. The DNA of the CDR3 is TGTGCCAGCAGCCCTCGGCTAGCGGGATATTACAATGAGCAGTTCTTC.

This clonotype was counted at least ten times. The DNA of the CDR3 is TGCAGTGCTAATCCACCTAGCGGGAGCTACAATGAGCAGTTCTTC. This sequence encodes CSANPPSGSYNEQFF. This chain joins TRBV20-1 and TRBJ2-1, with 10 bases identical to TRBD2. Germline V CDR1 and CDR2: DFQATT, SNEGSKA (reference sequence). The V and J ends lost 4 bases and 3 bases, in that order; junction bases with no gene match: 6. The CDR3 has 15 residues.

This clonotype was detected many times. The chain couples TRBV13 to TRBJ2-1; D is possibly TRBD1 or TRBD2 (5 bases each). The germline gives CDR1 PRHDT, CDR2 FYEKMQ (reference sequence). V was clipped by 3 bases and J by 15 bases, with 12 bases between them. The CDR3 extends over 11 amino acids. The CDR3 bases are TGTGCCAGCAGCTTTGGCAGGGAGTCGTTCTTC. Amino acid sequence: CASSFGRESFF.

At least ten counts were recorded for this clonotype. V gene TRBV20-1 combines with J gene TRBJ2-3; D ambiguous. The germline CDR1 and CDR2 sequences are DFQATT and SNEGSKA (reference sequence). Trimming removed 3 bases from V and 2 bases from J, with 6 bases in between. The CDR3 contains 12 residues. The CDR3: CSASGYTDTQYF. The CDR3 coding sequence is TGCAGTGCTAGTGGCTACACAGATACGCAGTATTTT.

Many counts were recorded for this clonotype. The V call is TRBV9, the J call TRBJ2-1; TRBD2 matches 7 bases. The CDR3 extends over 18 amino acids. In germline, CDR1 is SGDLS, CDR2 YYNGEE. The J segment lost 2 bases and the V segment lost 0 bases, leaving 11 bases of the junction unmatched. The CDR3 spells CASSVGLAEATTYNEQFF. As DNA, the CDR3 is TGTGCCAGCAGCGTAGGGCTAGCGGAAGCAACCACCTACAATGAGCAGTTCTTC.

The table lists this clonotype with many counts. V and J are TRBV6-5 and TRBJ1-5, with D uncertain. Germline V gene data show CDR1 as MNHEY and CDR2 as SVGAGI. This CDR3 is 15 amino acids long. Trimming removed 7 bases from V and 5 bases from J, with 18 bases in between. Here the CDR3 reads CASNMGRAQDQPQHF. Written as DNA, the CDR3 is TGTGCCAGCAATATGGGAAGGGCGCAAGATCAGCCCCAGCATTTT.

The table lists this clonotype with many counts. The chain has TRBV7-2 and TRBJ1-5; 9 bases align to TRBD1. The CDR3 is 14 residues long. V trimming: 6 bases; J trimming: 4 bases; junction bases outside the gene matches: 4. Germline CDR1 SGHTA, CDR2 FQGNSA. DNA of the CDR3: TGTGCCAGCAGAGGGACAGGGCCAAATCAGCCCCAGCATTTT. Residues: CASRGTGPNQPQHF.

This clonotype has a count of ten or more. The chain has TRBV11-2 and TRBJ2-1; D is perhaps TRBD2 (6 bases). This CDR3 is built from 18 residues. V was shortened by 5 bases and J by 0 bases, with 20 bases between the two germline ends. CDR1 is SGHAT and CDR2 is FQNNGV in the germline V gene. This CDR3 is CASSLEGGRSSSYNEQFF. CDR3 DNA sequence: TGTGCCAGCAGCCTCGAGGGAGGCAGGTCCAGCTCCTACAATGAGCAGTTCTTC.

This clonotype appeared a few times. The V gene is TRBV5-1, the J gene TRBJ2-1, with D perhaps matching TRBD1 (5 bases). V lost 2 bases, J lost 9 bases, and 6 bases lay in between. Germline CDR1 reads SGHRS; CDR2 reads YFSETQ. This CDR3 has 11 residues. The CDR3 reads CASSLDSEQFF. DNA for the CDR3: TGCGCCAGCAGCTTAGACAGTGAGCAGTTCTTC.

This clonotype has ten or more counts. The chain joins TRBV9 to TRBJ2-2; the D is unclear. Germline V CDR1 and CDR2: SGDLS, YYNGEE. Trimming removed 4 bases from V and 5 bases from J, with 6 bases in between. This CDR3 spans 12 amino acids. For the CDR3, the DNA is TGTGCCAGCAGCCCTGGAACCGGGGAGCTGTTTTTT. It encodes CASSPGTGELFF. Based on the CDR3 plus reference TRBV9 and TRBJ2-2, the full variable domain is DSGVTQTPKHLITATGQRVTLRCSPRSGDLSVYWYQQSLDQGLQFLIQYYNGEERAKGNILERFSAQQFPDLHSELNLSSLELGDSALYFCASSPGTGELFFGEGSRLTVL.

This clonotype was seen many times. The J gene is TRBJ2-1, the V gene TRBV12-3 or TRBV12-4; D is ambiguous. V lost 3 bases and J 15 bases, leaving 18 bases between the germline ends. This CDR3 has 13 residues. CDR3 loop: CASSLSTFQSLFF. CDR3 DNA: TGTGCCAGCAGTTTGTCCACCTTCCAGAGTTTGTTCTTC.

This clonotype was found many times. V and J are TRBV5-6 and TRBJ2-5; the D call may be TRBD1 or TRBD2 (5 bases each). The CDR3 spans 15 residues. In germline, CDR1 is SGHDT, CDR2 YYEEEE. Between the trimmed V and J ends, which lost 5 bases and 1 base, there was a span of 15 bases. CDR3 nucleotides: TGTGCCAGCAGTCCAGGGAAGAGGGGCCAAGAGACCCAGTACTTC. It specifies CASSPGKRGQETQYF.